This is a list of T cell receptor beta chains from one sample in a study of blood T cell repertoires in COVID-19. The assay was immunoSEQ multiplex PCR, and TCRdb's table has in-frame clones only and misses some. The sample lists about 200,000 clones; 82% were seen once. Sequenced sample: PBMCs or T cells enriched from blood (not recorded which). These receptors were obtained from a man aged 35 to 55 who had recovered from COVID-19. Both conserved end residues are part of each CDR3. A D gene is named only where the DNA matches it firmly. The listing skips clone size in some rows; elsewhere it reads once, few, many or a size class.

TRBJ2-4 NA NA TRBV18 TGTGCCAGCTCACCACCTGCAGGGCGAGGAAACATTCAGTACTTC CASSPPAGRGNIQYF
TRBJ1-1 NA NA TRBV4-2 TGTGCCAGCAGCCAAGATAGAGACAGGGAAGCTTTCTTT CASSQDRDREAFF
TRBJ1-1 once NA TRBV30 TGTGCCTGGAGTGTGGCGGACACTGAAGCTTTCTTT CAWSVADTEAFF
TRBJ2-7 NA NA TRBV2 TGTGCCAGCAGTCACTGGGGGGACGGGGCGACCAGCACCTACGAGCAGTACTTC CASSHWGDGATSTYEQYF
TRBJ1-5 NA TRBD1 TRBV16 TGTGCCAGCAGCCCTCGAGGATGGGGACAGGTCAGCCAGCCCCAGCATTTT CASSPRGWGQVSQPQHF
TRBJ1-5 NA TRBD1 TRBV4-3 TGCGCCAGCAGCCAATCCGTTTCAGCCGGGACAGGGAAGATTCAGCCCCAGCATTTT CASSQSVSAGTGKIQPQHF
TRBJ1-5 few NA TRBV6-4 TGTGCCAGCAGCCCAAACAGGAAGGGTAGCAATCAGCCCCAGCATTTT CASSPNRKGSNQPQHF
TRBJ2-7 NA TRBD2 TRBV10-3 TGTGCCATCACCAATGGTCTAGCGGGTGGGTACGAGCAGTACTTC CAITNGLAGGYEQYF
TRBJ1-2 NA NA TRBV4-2 TGTGCCAGCAGCCAGAACCCAGGGGAAGGCGGCTACACCTTC CASSQNPGEGGYTF
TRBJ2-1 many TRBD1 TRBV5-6 TGTGCCAGCAGCTACAGGGACAGCCTCCTCAATGAGCAGTTCTTC CASSYRDSLLNEQFF
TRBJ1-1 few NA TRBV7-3 TGTGCCAGCAGCCCAGGGGTCTACACTGAAGCTTTCTTT CASSPGVYTEAFF
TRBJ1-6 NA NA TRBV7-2 TGTGCCAGCAGCCCATTCCCGTCGAGGAGCTCCTATAATTCACCCCTCCACTTT CASSPFPSRSSYNSPLHF
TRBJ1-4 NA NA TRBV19 TGTGCCAGTACCCCGGTCGACAGCCCCAGGAGCGAAAAACTGTTTTTT CASTPVDSPRSEKLFF
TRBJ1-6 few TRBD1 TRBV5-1 TGCGCCAGCAGCTGGGGGACAGGGGGCTCCTATAATTCACCCCTCCACTTT CASSWGTGGSYNSPLHF
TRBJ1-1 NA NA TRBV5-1 TGCGCCAGCAGTTTTACAGGGATCACTGAAGCTTTCTTT CASSFTGITEAFF
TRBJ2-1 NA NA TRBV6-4 TGTGCCAGCAGTGAGACAGGCCTCAATGAGCAGTTCTTC CASSETGLNEQFF
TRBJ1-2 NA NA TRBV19 TGTGCCAGTGGATTCGTTGCGGGGACGTATGGCTACACCTTC CASGFVAGTYGYTF
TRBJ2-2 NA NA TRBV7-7 TGTGCCAGCAGCTCCTTCGTAATGAACACCGGGGAGCTGTTTTTT CASSSFVMNTGELFF
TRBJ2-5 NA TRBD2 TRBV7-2 TGTGCCAGCAGCCCCGGGACTAGCAGACAAGAGACCCAGTACTTC CASSPGTSRQETQYF
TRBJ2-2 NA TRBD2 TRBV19 TGTGCCAGTACGACTAGCGGGTATGTGTCGGACACCGGGGAGCTGTTTTTT CASTTSGYVSDTGELFF
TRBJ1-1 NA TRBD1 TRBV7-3 TGTGCCAGCAGCCCAGACAGGGGGCGAGCTACTGAAGCTTTCTTT CASSPDRGRATEAFF
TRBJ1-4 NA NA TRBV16 TGTGCCAGCAGCCAATGGGCCACTGAAAAACTGTTTTTT CASSQWATEKLFF
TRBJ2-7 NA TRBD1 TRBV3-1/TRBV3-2 TGTGCCAGCAGCCCATACAGGGGGCTAACCCACTACGAGCAGTACTTC CASSPYRGLTHYEQYF
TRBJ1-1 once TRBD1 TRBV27 TGTGCCAGCAGTTTAAGGGGGCCGCCCGGCACTGAAGCTTTCTTT CASSLRGPPGTEAFF
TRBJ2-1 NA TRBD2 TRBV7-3 TGTGCCAGCAGCTCGACTAGCGGGAGGTCAGGGGATGAGCAGTTCTTC CASSSTSGRSGDEQFF
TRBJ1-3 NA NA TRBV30 TGTGCCTCATCCCGGGTCTTCTCTGGAAACACCATATATTTT CASSRVFSGNTIYF
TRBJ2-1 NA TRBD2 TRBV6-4 TGTGCCAGCAGTGTGATGGGACTAGCGGGGTCCTACAATGAGCAGTTCTTC CASSVMGLAGSYNEQFF
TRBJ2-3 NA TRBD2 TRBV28 TGTGCCAGCAGTTGGCGGGGGGATACGCAGTATTTT CASSWRGDTQYF
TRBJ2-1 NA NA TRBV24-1 TGTGCCACCAGTGATTTGCGGCTAGGGGGCAATGAGCAGTTCTTC CATSDLRLGGNEQFF
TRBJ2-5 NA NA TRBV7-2 TGTGCCAGCACCCCGGCTAGCGCCTACCAAGAGACCCAGTACTTC CASTPASAYQETQYF
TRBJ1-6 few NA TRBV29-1 TGCAGCGTCGGGTATTCTCCCGGTTCACCCCTCCACTTT CSVGYSPGSPLHF
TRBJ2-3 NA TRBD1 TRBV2 TGTGCCACCCATAGGGACAGGGGAACGGATACGCAGTATTTT CATHRDRGTDTQYF
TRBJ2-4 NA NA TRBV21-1 TGTGCCAGCAGCAAACTAGCGGGAGCCAAAAACATTCAGTACTTC CASSKLAGAKNIQYF
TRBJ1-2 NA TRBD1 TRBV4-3 TGCGCCAGCAGCCTCTCGACAGGGGAGGGAGGCTACACCTTC CASSLSTGEGGYTF
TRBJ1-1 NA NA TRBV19 TGTGCCAGTAGTATCTCGGCGGCGTCTTACCTGAACACTGAAGCTTTCTTT CASSISAASYLNTEAFF
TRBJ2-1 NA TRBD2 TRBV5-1 TGCGCCAGCAGCTTGTTCCTAGCGGGAGTAGGGAATGAGCAGTTCTTC CASSLFLAGVGNEQFF
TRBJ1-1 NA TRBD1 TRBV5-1 TGCGCCAGCAGCTTGGTCCCCCGGGACAGGACGAACACTGAAGCTTTCTTT CASSLVPRDRTNTEAFF
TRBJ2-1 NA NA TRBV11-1 TGTGCCAGCAGCTCCCGGAGCGGCTATGAGCAGTTCTTC CASSSRSGYEQFF
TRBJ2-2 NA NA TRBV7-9 TGTGCCAGCAGCTTAGTCCCAGGGATGGACACCGGGGAGCTGTTTTTT CASSLVPGMDTGELFF
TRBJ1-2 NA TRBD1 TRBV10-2 TGCGCCAGCAGTTTGACAGGGGCTCACTATGGCTACACCTTC CASSLTGAHYGYTF
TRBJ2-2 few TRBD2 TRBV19 TGTGCCACCGAAGGGGAGAGGACCAACAAGCGCGGGAGGGAAACCGGGGAGCTGTTTTTT CATEGERTNKRGRETGELFF
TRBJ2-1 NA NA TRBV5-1 TGCGCCAGCAAATCCACCTATAACCCCTACAATGAGCAGTTCTTC CASKSTYNPYNEQFF
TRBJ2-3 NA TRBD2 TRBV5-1 TGCGCCAGCAGCTTAGGGACTAGCGGGAGCCATACGCAGTATTTT CASSLGTSGSHTQYF
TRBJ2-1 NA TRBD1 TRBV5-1 TGCGCCAGCAGCTTAAGTACCTCGGGACAGGGTTACAATGAGCAGTTCTTC CASSLSTSGQGYNEQFF
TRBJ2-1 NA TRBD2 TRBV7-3 TGTGCCAGCAGCCCTAGGAGCGGGAGTTCCTACAATGAGCAGTTCTTC CASSPRSGSSYNEQFF
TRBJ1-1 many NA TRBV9 TGTGCCAGCAGCCCCTTAACCGGGACAACGAACACTGAAGCTTTCTTT CASSPLTGTTNTEAFF
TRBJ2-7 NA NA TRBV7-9 TGTGCCAGCAGTTTTAGCTCGGGCTACGAGCAGTACTTC CASSFSSGYEQYF
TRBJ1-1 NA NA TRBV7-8 TGTGCCAGCAGCTATATACAGGGGAACACTGAAGCTTTCTTT CASSYIQGNTEAFF
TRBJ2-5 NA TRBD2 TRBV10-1 TGCGCCAGCAGTGAAGTTCGGACTAGCGGCCTCCGGGCCCAGTACTTC CASSEVRTSGLRAQYF
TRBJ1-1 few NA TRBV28 TGTGCCAGCAGTTTACCCCACCCACAGGGATCAGCTGAAGCTTTCTTT CASSLPHPQGSAEAFF
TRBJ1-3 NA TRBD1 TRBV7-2 TGTGCCAGCAGCTCAGGGGGCGGAAACACCATATATTTT CASSSGGGNTIYF
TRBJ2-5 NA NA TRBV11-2 TGTGCCAGCAGCTTAGTTTCGTTCAGCGTGGGGACCCAGTACTTC CASSLVSFSVGTQYF
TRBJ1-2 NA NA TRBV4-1 TGCGCCAGCAGCCAAGATGTGGCGGGTGGCTACACCTTC CASSQDVAGGYTF
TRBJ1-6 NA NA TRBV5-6 TGTGCCAGCAGCTTGGGGACAGCCCAAACCCTCCACTTT CASSLGTAQTLHF
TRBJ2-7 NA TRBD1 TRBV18 TGTGCCAGCTCATCGACAGGGGGTCGAGACGAGCAGTACTTC CASSSTGGRDEQYF
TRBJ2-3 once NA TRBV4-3 TGCGCCAGCAGCCAAGATCGCGCGATGACAGATACGCAGTATTTT CASSQDRAMTDTQYF
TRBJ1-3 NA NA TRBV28 TGTGCCAGCAGTTTAAACCCCGGGGGCTCTGGAAACACCATATATTTT CASSLNPGGSGNTIYF
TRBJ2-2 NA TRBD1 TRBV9 TGTGCCAGCAGCCCCGGGGACAGGGACACCGGGGAGCTGTTTTTT CASSPGDRDTGELFF